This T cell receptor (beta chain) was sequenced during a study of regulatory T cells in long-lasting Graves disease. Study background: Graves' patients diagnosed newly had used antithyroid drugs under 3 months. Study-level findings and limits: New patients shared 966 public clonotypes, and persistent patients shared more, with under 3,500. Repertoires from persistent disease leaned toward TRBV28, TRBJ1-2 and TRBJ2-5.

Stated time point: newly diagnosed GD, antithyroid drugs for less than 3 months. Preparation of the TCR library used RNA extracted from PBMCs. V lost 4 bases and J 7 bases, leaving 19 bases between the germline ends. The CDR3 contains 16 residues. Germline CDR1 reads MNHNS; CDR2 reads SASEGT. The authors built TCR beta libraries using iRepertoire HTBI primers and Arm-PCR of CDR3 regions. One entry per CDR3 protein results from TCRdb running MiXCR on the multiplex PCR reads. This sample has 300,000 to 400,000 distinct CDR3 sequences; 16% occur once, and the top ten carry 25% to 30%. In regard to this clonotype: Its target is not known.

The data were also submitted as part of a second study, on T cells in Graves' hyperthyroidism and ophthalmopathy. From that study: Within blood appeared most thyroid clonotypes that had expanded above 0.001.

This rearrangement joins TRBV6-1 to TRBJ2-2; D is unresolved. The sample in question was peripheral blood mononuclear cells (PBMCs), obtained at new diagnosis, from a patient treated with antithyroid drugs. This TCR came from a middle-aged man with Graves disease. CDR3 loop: CASSALGEPLGGELFF. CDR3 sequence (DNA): TGTGCCAGCAGTGCCCTGGGTGAGCCCCTTGGCGGGGAGCTGTTTTTT.